The sequence of this T cell receptor (beta chain) was determined in a study of neurological immune-mediated disorders. CDR3 length: 13 amino acids. Trimming removed 5 bases from V and 4 bases from J, with 11 bases in between. Germline CDR1 reads SNHLY; CDR2 reads FYNNEI. This clonotype has a count of ten or more. The time point: longitudinal time-point 2. TCRdb reanalysed the 5' RACE reads using MiXCR and keeps one entry per CDR3 protein. The sample records over 75,000 distinct CDR3 sequences, around 6% being singletons. This rearrangement joins TRBV2 to TRBJ1-2; D is unresolved. This clonotype originated in a woman aged 60-75 years with multiple sclerosis. The sequenced sample consisted of PBMCs. The CDR3 region is CASSSVAGYGYTF. CDR3 nucleotide sequence: TGTGCCAGCAGTTCGGTCGCAGGCTATGGCTACACCTTC.